This entry describes one T cell receptor beta chain. This sample is part of a study of blood T cell repertoires in COVID-19. Study summary: Sample material is recorded as cDNA or gDNA derived from T cells, B-cell-depleted T cells, or PBMCs.

This CDR3 is built from 16 residues. The germline CDR1 and CDR2 sequences are LGHNT and FRNRAP. Trimming removed 4 bases from V and 0 bases from J, with 15 bases in between. Sequencing was performed with immunoSEQ multiplex PCR; in TCRdb, only in-frame clones are kept and a portion is missing. The sample lists 55,000 to 85,000 clones; 86% were seen once. The V and J genes are TRBV12-5 and TRBJ1-1; D possibly corresponds to TRBD1 (5 bases). This TCR came from a human donor in a cohort sampled during active COVID-19. The material sequenced was peripheral blood. CDR3 protein: CASGWGTGVMNTEAFF. CDR3 DNA sequence: TGTGCTAGTGGTTGGGGGACTGGGGTCATGAACACTGAAGCTTTCTTT.